The rows below give T cell receptor beta chains drawn from one sample of a study of OX40 agonist ivuxolimab in advanced cancers. Libraries were prepared by immunoSEQ multiplex PCR; TCRdb keeps only in-frame clonotypes and omits some of them. The sample yields some 70,000 clones, 70% to 90% seen once. Sequences were derived from CD4+ or CD8+ T cells sorted from blood, sampled in a trial of the OX40 agonist ivuxolimab. These receptors originate from an adult with an advanced solid tumor such as melanoma, head and neck, liver or kidney cancer. The CDR3 runs from the conserved cysteine through the conserved F or W. Each record gives: J gene, D gene, clone size, V gene, CDR3 protein, CDR3 DNA. A D gene is named only where the DNA matches it firmly. Rows give clone size only sometimes, using once, few, many, or a class for an expanded clone.

j_call: TRBJ1-6; d_call: TRBD1; clone_size: .; v_call: TRBV6-5; cdr3_aa: CASSRDRGNSPLHF; cdr3_nt: TGTGCCAGCAGTAGGGACAGGGGGAATTCACCCCTCCACTTT
j_call: TRBJ1-1; d_call: .; clone_size: .; v_call: TRBV19; cdr3_aa: CASSIDRMNTEAFF; cdr3_nt: TGTGCCAGTAGTATAGATCGTATGAACACTGAAGCTTTCTTT
j_call: TRBJ2-5; d_call: TRBD2; clone_size: .; v_call: TRBV7-2; cdr3_aa: CASSPLRTSGSETQYF; cdr3_nt: TGTGCCAGCAGCCCCCTCAGGACTAGCGGCTCGGAGACCCAGTACTTC
j_call: TRBJ1-1; d_call: .; clone_size: few; v_call: TRBV9; cdr3_aa: CASSVGTGANTEAFF; cdr3_nt: TGTGCCAGCAGCGTGGGGACGGGAGCGAACACTGAAGCTTTCTTT
j_call: TRBJ2-5; d_call: TRBD1; clone_size: .; v_call: TRBV6-5; cdr3_aa: CASSYQTGNEETQYF; cdr3_nt: TGTGCCAGCAGTTACCAGACAGGGAATGAAGAGACCCAGTACTTC
j_call: TRBJ2-7; d_call: .; clone_size: .; v_call: TRBV6-5; cdr3_aa: CERRFSYEQYF; cdr3_nt: TGTGAAAGGCGGTTCTCCTACGAGCAGTACTTC
j_call: TRBJ2-3; d_call: TRBD2; clone_size: .; v_call: TRBV19; cdr3_aa: CASSGSSGGAYTQYF; cdr3_nt: TGTGCCAGTAGTGGTTCTAGCGGGGGGGCCTATACGCAGTATTTT
j_call: TRBJ2-1; d_call: .; clone_size: .; v_call: TRBV4-3; cdr3_aa: CASSQETGRSYNEQFF; cdr3_nt: TGCGCCAGCAGCCAAGAGACCGGTAGGTCCTACAATGAGCAGTTCTTC
j_call: TRBJ2-6; d_call: .; clone_size: .; v_call: TRBV27; cdr3_aa: CASSPGLTSSGANVLTF; cdr3_nt: TGTGCCAGCAGTCCGGGACTGACTTCCTCTGGGGCCAACGTCCTGACTTTC
j_call: TRBJ1-2; d_call: TRBD1; clone_size: .; v_call: TRBV27; cdr3_aa: CASRRQGTYGYTF; cdr3_nt: TGTGCCAGCAGGAGACAGGGAACCTATGGCTACACCTTC
j_call: TRBJ1-2; d_call: .; clone_size: .; v_call: TRBV28; cdr3_aa: CASSLEWGAGYTF; cdr3_nt: TGTGCCAGCAGTTTAGAATGGGGGGCTGGCTACACCTTC
j_call: TRBJ1-5; d_call: .; clone_size: .; v_call: TRBV19; cdr3_aa: CASSRGRDSNQPQHF; cdr3_nt: TGTGCCAGTAGTAGGGGCAGGGATAGCAATCAGCCCCAGCATTTT
j_call: TRBJ1-6; d_call: TRBD1; clone_size: .; v_call: TRBV2; cdr3_aa: CASSVGTARRGNSPLHF; cdr3_nt: TGTGCCAGCAGTGTCGGGACAGCCCGAAGGGGAAATTCACCCCTCCACTTT
j_call: TRBJ1-4; d_call: .; clone_size: .; v_call: TRBV7-2; cdr3_aa: CASSLPSPEKLFF; cdr3_nt: TGTGCCAGCAGCTTACCAAGTCCGGAAAAACTGTTTTTT
j_call: TRBJ2-6; d_call: .; clone_size: .; v_call: TRBV5-6; cdr3_aa: CASSFRQDPRGVLTF; cdr3_nt: TGTGCCAGCAGCTTCCGACAGGACCCACGAGGGGTCCTGACTTTC
j_call: TRBJ2-2; d_call: .; clone_size: .; v_call: TRBV5-1; cdr3_aa: CASSRGGTGELFF; cdr3_nt: TGCGCCAGCAGCCGGGGAGGCACCGGGGAGCTGTTTTTT
j_call: TRBJ2-5; d_call: TRBD2; clone_size: .; v_call: TRBV7-2; cdr3_aa: CASSLPRGGRETQYF; cdr3_nt: TGTGCCAGCAGCTTACCTCGCGGGGGGCGGGAGACCCAGTACTTC
j_call: TRBJ1-4; d_call: .; clone_size: .; v_call: TRBV4-3; cdr3_aa: CASARGGSGEKLFF; cdr3_nt: TGCGCCAGCGCCCGGGGGGGGTCAGGAGAAAAACTGTTTTTT
j_call: TRBJ1-6; d_call: TRBD1; clone_size: .; v_call: TRBV5-5; cdr3_aa: CASSRARGVAYSPLHF; cdr3_nt: TGTGCCAGCAGCCGCGCCAGGGGGGTAGCCTATTCACCCCTCCACTTT
j_call: TRBJ2-7; d_call: .; clone_size: .; v_call: TRBV6-5; cdr3_aa: CASRVTKTYEQYF; cdr3_nt: TGTGCCAGCAGAGTAACAAAGACCTACGAGCAGTACTTC
j_call: TRBJ2-2; d_call: TRBD1; clone_size: .; v_call: TRBV5-1; cdr3_aa: CASSLDRVTGELFF; cdr3_nt: TGCGCCAGCAGCCTAGACAGGGTTACTGGGGAGCTGTTTTTT
j_call: TRBJ2-2; d_call: TRBD1; clone_size: .; v_call: TRBV11-1; cdr3_aa: CASSLDRGNTGELFF; cdr3_nt: TGTGCCAGCAGCTTGGACAGGGGGAACACCGGGGAGCTGTTTTTT